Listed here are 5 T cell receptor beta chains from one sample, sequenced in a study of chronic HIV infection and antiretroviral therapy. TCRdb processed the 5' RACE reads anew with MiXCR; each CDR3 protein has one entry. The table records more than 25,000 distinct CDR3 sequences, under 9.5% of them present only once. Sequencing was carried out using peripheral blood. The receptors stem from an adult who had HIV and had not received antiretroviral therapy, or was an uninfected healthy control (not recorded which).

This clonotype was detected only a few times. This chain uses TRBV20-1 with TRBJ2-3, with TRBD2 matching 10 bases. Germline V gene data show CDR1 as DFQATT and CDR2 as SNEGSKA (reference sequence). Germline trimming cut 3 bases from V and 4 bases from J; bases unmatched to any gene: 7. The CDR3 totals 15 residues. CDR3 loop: CSASLAGGVADTQYF. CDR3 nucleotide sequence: TGCAGTGCTAGCTTAGCGGGGGGCGTCGCAGATACGCAGTATTTT.

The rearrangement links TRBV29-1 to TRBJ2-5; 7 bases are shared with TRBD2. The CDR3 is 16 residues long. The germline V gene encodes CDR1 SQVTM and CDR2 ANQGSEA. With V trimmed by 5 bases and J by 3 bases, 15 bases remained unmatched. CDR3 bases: TGCAGCGTTCGAGCCCCGGGACTAACGTTGGAAGAGACCCAGTACTTC. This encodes CSVRAPGLTLEETQYF.

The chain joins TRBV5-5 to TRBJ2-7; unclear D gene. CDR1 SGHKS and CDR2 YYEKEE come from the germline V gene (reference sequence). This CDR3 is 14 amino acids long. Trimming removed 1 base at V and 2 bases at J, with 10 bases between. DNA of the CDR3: TGTGCCAGCAGCTTGAGAACATCAACCTACGAGCAGTACTTC. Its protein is CASSLRTSTYEQYF. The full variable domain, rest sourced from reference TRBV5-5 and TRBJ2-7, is DAGVTQSPTHLIKTRGQQVTLRCSPISGHKSVSWYQQVLGQGPQFIFQYYEKEERGRGNFPDRFSARQFPNYSSELNVNALLLGDSALYLCASSLRTSTYEQYFGPGTRLTVT.

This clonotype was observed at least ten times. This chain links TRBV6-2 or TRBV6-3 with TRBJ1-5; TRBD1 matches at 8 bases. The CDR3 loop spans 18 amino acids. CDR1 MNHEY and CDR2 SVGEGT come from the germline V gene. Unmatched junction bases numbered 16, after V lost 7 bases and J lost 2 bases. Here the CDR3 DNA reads TGTGCCAGCACCGGGTACGGCCAGGGGGCGCAGGGCAATCAGCCCCAGCATTTT. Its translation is CASTGYGQGAQGNQPQHF.

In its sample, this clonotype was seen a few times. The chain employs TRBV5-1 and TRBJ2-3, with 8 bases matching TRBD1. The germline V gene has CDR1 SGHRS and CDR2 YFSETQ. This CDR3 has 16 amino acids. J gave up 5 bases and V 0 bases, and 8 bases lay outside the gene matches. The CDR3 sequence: CASSLAVRGQKDTQYF. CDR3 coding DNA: TGCGCCAGCAGCTTGGCCGTCAGGGGGCAAAAAGATACGCAGTATTTT.